Following are 6 T cell receptor beta chains from one sample sequenced in a study of T-cell memory formation after mild COVID-19. Each CDR3 protein gets one entry after TCRdb re-called the 5' RACE reads with MiXCR. The sample includes about 470,000 distinct CDR3 sequences, around 25% of them seen just once. What was sequenced was PBMCs or a T cell subset sorted from them (not recorded which). The receptors here all came from an adult woman who had mild COVID-19 (a few samples of this study predate the infection). Cell type and time point are not known.

In this sample, this clonotype turned up once. This chain links TRBV7-8 with TRBJ2-3; TRBD1 agrees at 9 bases. Trimming took 5 bases from V and 5 from J; bases not matched to a gene: 17. Germline V gene lookup returns CDR1 SGHVS and CDR2 FQNEAQ. The CDR3 length is 18 residues. The CDR3 bases are TGTGCCAGCAGCGAGATTGCCGGGACAGGGAATTACAGAGATACGCAGTATTTT. Encoded protein: CASSEIAGTGNYRDTQYF.

The V call is TRBV5-1, the J call TRBJ1-1; 8 bases are shared with TRBD1. V lost 4 bases to trimming and J lost 0 bases; unmatched junction nucleotides: 5. The CDR3 contains 15 residues. Germline values: CDR1 SGHRS, CDR2 YFSETQ. The CDR3 spells CASSRGTGLNTEAFF. As DNA, the CDR3 is TGCGCCAGCAGCCGGGGGACAGGACTGAACACTGAAGCTTTCTTT. Full variable domain (missing parts from reference TRBV5-1 and TRBJ1-1): KAGVTQTPRYLIKTRGQQVTLSCSPISGHRSVSWYQQTPGQGLQFLFEYFSETQRNKGNFPGRFSGRQFSNSRSEMNVSTLELGDSALYLCASSRGTGLNTEAFFGQGTRLTVV.

This clonotype turned up a few times. CDR3 DNA sequence: TGCAGCGTTGATAAGCGGGAGAGCACAGATACGCAGTATTTT. It is translated as CSVDKRESTDTQYF. The chain couples TRBV29-1 to TRBJ2-3, with TRBD2 identical over 8 bases. V lost 3 bases, J lost 0 bases, and 2 bases stayed unmatched. The CDR3 is 14 residues long. Germline values: CDR1 SQVTM, CDR2 ANQGSEA.

The chain links TRBV5-1 to TRBJ2-1; 10 nucleotides align to TRBD2. The CDR3 spans 14 residues. Per the germline V gene, CDR1 is SGHRS and CDR2 is YFSETQ. Losses at the gene ends were 4 bases for V and 8 bases for J; bases not matched to a gene: 6. This CDR3 reads CASSQGTSVDEQFF. The DNA of the CDR3 is TGCGCCAGCAGCCAAGGGACTAGCGTCGATGAGCAGTTCTTC.

This clonotype was seen more than once but under ten times. The rearrangement joins TRBV2 to TRBJ1-5, with 10 bases lining up with TRBD1. The CDR3 loop spans 19 amino acids. The germline V gene has CDR1 SNHLY and CDR2 FYNNEI. After removal of 0 bases from V and 1 base from J, the junction contained 9 bases not matched to a gene. CDR3: CASSEARQGASRSNQPQHF. The CDR3 region has the DNA TGTGCCAGCAGTGAAGCGCGACAGGGGGCCAGTAGGAGCAATCAGCCCCAGCATTTT.

V is TRBV5-1 and J is TRBJ2-3, with 11 nucleotides matching TRBD2. Germline V CDR1 and CDR2: SGHRS, YFSETQ. The V gene end was trimmed by 4 bases and the J gene end by 3 bases; junction bases not matched to a gene: 7. CDR3 length: 16 residues. CDR3 DNA: TGCGCCAGCAGCCCTCGCCGACTAGCGGGGACAGATACGCAGTATTTT. Its protein product is CASSPRRLAGTDTQYF. The entire variable domain, with the rest obtained from reference TRBV5-1 and TRBJ2-3, is as follows: KAGVTQTPRYLIKTRGQQVTLSCSPISGHRSVSWYQQTPGQGLQFLFEYFSETQRNKGNFPGRFSGRQFSNSRSEMNVSTLELGDSALYLCASSPRRLAGTDTQYFGPGTRLTVL.